Listed below are T cell receptor beta chains from one sample, sequenced in a study of metastatic and nonmetastatic thyroid tumors. TCRdb used MiXCR to call clones anew from the PCR reads. The data show roughly 90,000 clones, 15% seen once. Material: blood. The receptor source for this set is a female donor with papillary thyroid cancer or a benign thyroid nodule (not recorded which). Some clones in this sample may be carry-over from other donors' samples. The CDR3 runs from the conserved cysteine through the conserved F or W. Fields, in order: D gene, V gene, J gene, clone size, CDR3 DNA, CDR3 protein. A D gene is named only where the DNA matches it firmly. Where a row states a size, it is once, few, many or the class of an expanded clone; other rows omit it.

d_gene: -
v_gene: TRBV5-1
j_gene: TRBJ2-1
abundance: -
CDR3nt: TGCGCCAGCAGCTTAGCTAGCGTGGTCCTCTCCTACAATGAGCAGTTCTTC
CDR3aa: CASSLASVVLSYNEQFF

d_gene: -
v_gene: TRBV15
j_gene: TRBJ1-1
abundance: many
CDR3nt: TGTGCCACCAGCAGAGACCGGGGCCTTAGGGGAATCACTGAAGCTTTCTTT
CDR3aa: CATSRDRGLRGITEAFF

d_gene: -
v_gene: TRBV28
j_gene: TRBJ1-2
abundance: many
CDR3nt: TGTGCCAGCAGTTCTACGGATGGCTACACCTTC
CDR3aa: CASSSTDGYTF

d_gene: TRBD2
v_gene: TRBV4-2
j_gene: TRBJ2-3
abundance: -
CDR3nt: TGTGCCAGCAGCCAGCCGGGACTAGCGGGGGGTCCAACCACAGATACGCAGTATTTT
CDR3aa: CASSQPGLAGGPTTDTQYF

d_gene: TRBD1
v_gene: TRBV18
j_gene: TRBJ2-3
abundance: -
CDR3nt: TGTGCCAGCTCACCTACAGGGGGCGCAGATACGCAGTATTTT
CDR3aa: CASSPTGGADTQYF

d_gene: -
v_gene: TRBV28
j_gene: TRBJ1-5
abundance: many
CDR3nt: TGTGCCACGAGACAGGCTGATCAGCCCCAGCATTTT
CDR3aa: CATRQADQPQHF

d_gene: -
v_gene: TRBV20-1
j_gene: TRBJ1-2
abundance: many
CDR3nt: TGCAGTGCTAATTCGGGGGCGCCCTATGGCTACACCTTC
CDR3aa: CSANSGAPYGYTF

d_gene: TRBD2
v_gene: TRBV7-7
j_gene: TRBJ2-3
abundance: -
CDR3nt: TGTGCTAGCAGTAAAGCGGGGGGGGTTGTGGATACGCAGTATTTT
CDR3aa: CASSKAGGVVDTQYF

d_gene: -
v_gene: TRBV7-2
j_gene: TRBJ2-1
abundance: medium-sized
CDR3nt: TGTGCCAGCAGGCCGGACGGCCCGGAGCAGTTCTTC
CDR3aa: CASRPDGPEQFF

d_gene: -
v_gene: TRBV20-1
j_gene: TRBJ2-1
abundance: many
CDR3nt: TGCAGTGCTAGCGGTGCCGGGGGCGGGAATGAGCAGTTCTTC
CDR3aa: CSASGAGGGNEQFF

d_gene: TRBD1
v_gene: TRBV10-3
j_gene: TRBJ2-6
abundance: many
CDR3nt: TGTGCCATCAGTGAGTCGAACGCTGGACAGGGATCCTCTGGGGCCAACGTCCTGACTTTC
CDR3aa: CAISESNAGQGSSGANVLTF

d_gene: TRBD2
v_gene: TRBV6-1
j_gene: TRBJ2-7
abundance: few
CDR3nt: TGTGCCAGCACTAAAGCCGGACTAGCGGGGTTCACCTCCTACGAGCAGTACTTC
CDR3aa: CASTKAGLAGFTSYEQYF

d_gene: -
v_gene: TRBV4-2
j_gene: TRBJ1-3
abundance: many
CDR3nt: TGTGCCAGCAGCCCGGGCCTGACCCGCGACTCTGGAAACACCATATATTTT
CDR3aa: CASSPGLTRDSGNTIYF

d_gene: TRBD2
v_gene: TRBV5-1
j_gene: TRBJ2-7
abundance: -
CDR3nt: TGCGCCAGCAGCGCGGGGGGCAGGGGCTTCTGGCACGAGCAGTACTTC
CDR3aa: CASSAGGRGFWHEQYF

d_gene: -
v_gene: TRBV16
j_gene: TRBJ1-5
abundance: -
CDR3nt: TGTGCCAGCAGCCCACGGTGGGCGCGCGACAATCAGCCCCAGCATTTT
CDR3aa: CASSPRWARDNQPQHF

d_gene: -
v_gene: TRBV12-3/TRBV12-4
j_gene: TRBJ2-7
abundance: many
CDR3nt: TGTGCCTCGCAGTCTGGGGCAGGGAGCTCCTACGAGCAGTACTTC
CDR3aa: CASQSGAGSSYEQYF

d_gene: -
v_gene: TRBV6-5
j_gene: TRBJ2-3
abundance: many
CDR3nt: TGTGCCAGCAGTTACTCGAACCCGGGGAGGGATACGCAGTATTTT
CDR3aa: CASSYSNPGRDTQYF

d_gene: -
v_gene: TRBV6-1
j_gene: TRBJ2-1
abundance: many
CDR3nt: TGTGCCAGCAATATGGGGGCCTACAACAATGAGCAGTTCTTC
CDR3aa: CASNMGAYNNEQFF

d_gene: -
v_gene: TRBV4-1
j_gene: TRBJ1-4
abundance: -
CDR3nt: TGCGCCAGCAGCCAATCTCGCGCAACTAATGAAAAACTGTTTTTT
CDR3aa: CASSQSRATNEKLFF

d_gene: -
v_gene: TRBV27
j_gene: TRBJ1-4
abundance: many
CDR3nt: TGTGCCAGCAGTTTAAGGAACCCAAATGAAAAACTGTTTTTT
CDR3aa: CASSLRNPNEKLFF

d_gene: -
v_gene: TRBV5-1
j_gene: TRBJ2-7
abundance: many
CDR3nt: TGCGCCAGCAGCCCGGGCGGAAACCTCTACGAGCAGTACTTC
CDR3aa: CASSPGGNLYEQYF

d_gene: TRBD2
v_gene: TRBV7-7
j_gene: TRBJ2-7
abundance: -
CDR3nt: TGTGCTAGCATCGCCATTAGCGGGGGGGCTGGCGAGCAGTACTTC
CDR3aa: CASIAISGGAGEQYF

d_gene: -
v_gene: TRBV28
j_gene: TRBJ1-4
abundance: many
CDR3nt: TGTGCCAGCAGTTTAGGCCCGAATGAAAAACTGTTTTTT
CDR3aa: CASSLGPNEKLFF

d_gene: -
v_gene: TRBV28
j_gene: TRBJ1-2
abundance: many
CDR3nt: TGTGCCAGCAGCCCCCCTGAGCCGGGGAGTTTTTACACCTTC
CDR3aa: CASSPPEPGSFYTF

d_gene: -
v_gene: TRBV7-8
j_gene: TRBJ2-7
abundance: many
CDR3nt: TGTGCCAGCAGCTCCCTGCCGGATAGCTCCTACGAGCAGTACTTC
CDR3aa: CASSSLPDSSYEQYF

d_gene: -
v_gene: TRBV7-3
j_gene: TRBJ2-5
abundance: once
CDR3nt: TGTGCCAGCAGCCTCTCAGCGAATCAAGGGAGCCAGTACTTC
CDR3aa: CASSLSANQGSQYF

d_gene: -
v_gene: TRBV27
j_gene: TRBJ2-7
abundance: -
CDR3nt: TGTGCCAGCAGTTCGTTAGACAGGACCCACGAGCAGTACTTC
CDR3aa: CASSSLDRTHEQYF

d_gene: -
v_gene: TRBV7-2
j_gene: TRBJ1-2
abundance: -
CDR3nt: TGTGCCAGCAGCTGTGGGTCGCCATGTTATGGCTACACCTTC
CDR3aa: CASSCGSPCYGYTF

d_gene: -
v_gene: TRBV6-1
j_gene: TRBJ2-7
abundance: many
CDR3nt: TGTGCCACCGGGGCCCCCAGCTCCTACGAGCAGTACTTC
CDR3aa: CATGAPSSYEQYF

d_gene: TRBD1
v_gene: TRBV6-1
j_gene: TRBJ1-1
abundance: many
CDR3nt: TGTGCCAGCAGTTTCCAGGGGGGCACTGAAGCTTTCTTT
CDR3aa: CASSFQGGTEAFF

d_gene: -
v_gene: TRBV7-9
j_gene: TRBJ2-5
abundance: many
CDR3nt: TGTGCCGGCAGCGCCCCGGGGCCGTGGCAAGAGACCCAGTACTTC
CDR3aa: CAGSAPGPWQETQYF

d_gene: TRBD2
v_gene: TRBV9
j_gene: TRBJ2-2
abundance: few
CDR3nt: TGTGCCAGCAGCGTATCCCTAGCGGGGCTGGACACCGGGGAGCTGTTTTTT
CDR3aa: CASSVSLAGLDTGELFF

d_gene: -
v_gene: TRBV20-1
j_gene: TRBJ1-2
abundance: many
CDR3nt: TGCAGTGCTAGAGAAAGGACCCCGAGGAGTTATGGCTACACCTTC
CDR3aa: CSARERTPRSYGYTF

d_gene: TRBD2
v_gene: TRBV2
j_gene: TRBJ2-2
abundance: many
CDR3nt: TGTGCCAGCAGGGACACTAGCGGGGGGGGCACCGGGGAGCTGTTTTTT
CDR3aa: CASRDTSGGGTGELFF

d_gene: TRBD1
v_gene: TRBV11-1
j_gene: TRBJ2-5
abundance: -
CDR3nt: TGTGCCAGCAGCTCGCGTCAGGCAGGGGGCCGGGAGACCCAGTACTTC
CDR3aa: CASSSRQAGGRETQYF

d_gene: -
v_gene: TRBV30
j_gene: TRBJ1-6
abundance: -
CDR3nt: TGTGCCTGGAGCCCAAAGGGACCAAAACAGACTCTATCGCTACACTTT
CDR3aa: CAWSPKGPKQTLSLHF

d_gene: -
v_gene: TRBV6-1
j_gene: TRBJ1-5
abundance: -
CDR3nt: TGTGCCAGCATTGTATCGTGGCAAACAAGGGGCAATCAGCCTCAGCATTTT
CDR3aa: CASIVSWQTRGNQPQHF

d_gene: -
v_gene: TRBV6-1
j_gene: TRBJ2-2
abundance: -
CDR3nt: TGTGTCAGCAGCGAAGGGGCGTGGAACACCGGGGAGCTGTTTTTT
CDR3aa: CVSSEGAWNTGELFF

d_gene: -
v_gene: TRBV15
j_gene: TRBJ2-7
abundance: many
CDR3nt: TGTGCCACCAGCAGAGAAAGGGGTGGGTCCTACGAGCAGTACTTC
CDR3aa: CATSRERGGSYEQYF

d_gene: -
v_gene: TRBV6-1
j_gene: TRBJ1-1
abundance: many
CDR3nt: TGTGCCAGCAGAAGCACAAGGGCGAACACTGAAGCTTTCTTT
CDR3aa: CASRSTRANTEAFF

d_gene: -
v_gene: TRBV24-1
j_gene: TRBJ2-6
abundance: many
CDR3nt: TGTGCCACCAGTGAACCAGGGCGGGGGGCCAACGTCCTGACTTTC
CDR3aa: CATSEPGRGANVLTF

d_gene: TRBD2
v_gene: TRBV30
j_gene: TRBJ2-3
abundance: many
CDR3nt: TGTGCCTGGGCGGGAGGGGCTCGCACAGATACGCAGTATTTT
CDR3aa: CAWAGGARTDTQYF

d_gene: -
v_gene: TRBV7-8
j_gene: TRBJ2-5
abundance: -
CDR3nt: TGTGCCAGCAGCCCACCAGGGGCGGGACGGGTCCGAGAGACCCAGTACTTC
CDR3aa: CASSPPGAGRVRETQYF

d_gene: TRBD1
v_gene: TRBV2
j_gene: TRBJ2-7
abundance: few
CDR3nt: TGTGCCAGCAGTGATGGGACAGTGTGCGAATCCGCCTACGAGCAGTACTTC
CDR3aa: CASSDGTVCESAYEQYF

d_gene: -
v_gene: TRBV11-3
j_gene: TRBJ2-2
abundance: many
CDR3nt: TGTGCCAGCAGCTTTCGCACCGGGGAGCTGTTTTTT
CDR3aa: CASSFRTGELFF

d_gene: TRBD1
v_gene: TRBV11-2
j_gene: TRBJ2-5
abundance: many
CDR3nt: TGTGCCAGCAGCCCTAGGACAGGCAGAGAGACCCAGTACTTC
CDR3aa: CASSPRTGRETQYF